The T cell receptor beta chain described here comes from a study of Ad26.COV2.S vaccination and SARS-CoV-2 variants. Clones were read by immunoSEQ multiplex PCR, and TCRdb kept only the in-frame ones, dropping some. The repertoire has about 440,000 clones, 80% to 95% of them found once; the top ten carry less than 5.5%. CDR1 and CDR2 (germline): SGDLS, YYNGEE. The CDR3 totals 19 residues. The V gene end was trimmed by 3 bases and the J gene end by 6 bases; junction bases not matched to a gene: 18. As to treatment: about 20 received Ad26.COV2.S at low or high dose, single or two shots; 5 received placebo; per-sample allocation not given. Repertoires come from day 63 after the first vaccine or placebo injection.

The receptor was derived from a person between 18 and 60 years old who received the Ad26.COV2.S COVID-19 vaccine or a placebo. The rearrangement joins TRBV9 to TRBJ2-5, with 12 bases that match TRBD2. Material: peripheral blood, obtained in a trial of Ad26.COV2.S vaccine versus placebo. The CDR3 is CASSEGDTLTSGSRKTQYF. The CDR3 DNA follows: TGTGCCAGCAGCGAAGGTGATACGTTGACTAGCGGGAGTAGAAAGACCCAGTACTTC. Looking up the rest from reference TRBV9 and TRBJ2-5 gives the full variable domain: DSGVTQTPKHLITATGQRVTLRCSPRSGDLSVYWYQQSLDQGLQFLIQYYNGEERAKGNILERFSAQQFPDLHSELNLSSLELGDSALYFCASSEGDTLTSGSRKTQYFGPGTRLLVL.